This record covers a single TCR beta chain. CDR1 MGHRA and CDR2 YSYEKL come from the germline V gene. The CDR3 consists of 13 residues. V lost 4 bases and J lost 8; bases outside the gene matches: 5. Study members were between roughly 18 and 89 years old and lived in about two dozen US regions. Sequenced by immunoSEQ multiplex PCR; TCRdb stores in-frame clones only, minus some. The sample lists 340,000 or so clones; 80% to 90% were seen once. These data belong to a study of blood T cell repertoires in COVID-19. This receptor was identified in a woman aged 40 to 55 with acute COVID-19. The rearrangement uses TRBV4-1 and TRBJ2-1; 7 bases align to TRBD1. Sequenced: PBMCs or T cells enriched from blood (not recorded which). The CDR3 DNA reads TGCGCCAGCAGCCCAGAAACAGGGGATGAGCAGTTCTTC. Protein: CASSPETGDEQFF.